This TCR beta chain was captured by sequencing in a study of OX40 agonist ivuxolimab in advanced cancers. The CDR3 covers 14 residues. Germline V gene data show CDR1 as MNHNS and CDR2 as SASEGT. V was clipped by 9 bases and J by 6 bases, with 20 bases between them. Clones were read by immunoSEQ multiplex PCR, and TCRdb kept only the in-frame ones, dropping some. The data hold around 60,000 clones, with more than 65% observed a single time. The J gene is TRBJ1-2, the V gene TRBV6-1; a weak D match, TRBD1 (6 bases). Specimen: CD4+ or CD8+ T cells sorted from blood, collected in a trial of the OX40 agonist ivuxolimab. The receptor comes from an adult with an advanced solid tumor such as melanoma, head and neck, liver or kidney cancer. The CDR3 is CARSTGNLGNGYTF. CDR3 nucleotides: TGTGCCAGATCCACAGGGAATTTAGGGAATGGCTACACCTTC.